These 12 T cell receptor beta chains were all obtained from the same sample, sequenced in a study of blood T cell repertoires in COVID-19. Method: immunoSEQ multiplex PCR; TCRdb's copy keeps in-frame clones and lacks some. The table shows about 74,000 clones, with roughly 85% occurring only once. Sequenced material: peripheral blood. Receptors were obtained from a man aged 50 or older with acute or convalescent COVID-19.

This clone was counted once. The V call is TRBV11-2, the J call TRBJ2-3, with 11 positions matching TRBD2. CDR3 size: 19 residues. Trimming cost V 2 bases and J 4 bases; bases outside gene matches: 14. Germline CDR1 SGHAT, CDR2 FQNNGV. The CDR3 nucleotides are TGTGCCAGCAGCTTATCCCCACTTGGTACTAGCGGGGGTTCAGATACGCAGTATTTT. Translating gives CASSLSPLGTSGGSDTQYF.

This clone was recorded only once. The J gene is TRBJ1-2, the V gene TRBV19; D may be TRBD1 (5 bases). Germline V CDR1 and CDR2: LNHDA, SQIVND (reference sequence). The V gene lost 3 bases and the J gene lost 3 bases, with 8 bases spanning the gap. The CDR3 consists of 13 residues. CDR3 protein: CASSIGRDYGYTF. In DNA form, the CDR3 reads TGTGCCAGTAGTATTGGCAGGGACTATGGCTACACCTTC.

The rearrangement uses TRBV5-1 and TRBJ2-1, with TRBD2 matching 7 bases. After removal of 7 bases from V and 0 bases from J, the junction contained 13 bases not matched to a gene. The CDR3 is made up of 17 amino acids. Germline loops: CDR1 SGHRS, CDR2 YFSETQ. The CDR3: CASGWSAGQYSYNEQFF. For the CDR3, the DNA is TGCGCCAGCGGTTGGTCAGCGGGGCAGTACTCCTACAATGAGCAGTTCTTC.

The chain carries TRBV5-6 and TRBJ1-5; D ambiguous. Germline V gene lookup returns CDR1 SGHDT and CDR2 YYEEEE. V dropped 3 bases and J dropped 7 bases, with 17 bases sitting between them. The CDR3 sequence is 15 residues long. The CDR3 DNA reads as TGTGCCAGCAGCTATTGGGTCGAGGGTTTGCAGCCCCAGCATTTT. Its translation: CASSYWVEGLQPQHF. Full variable domain (missing parts from reference TRBV5-6 and TRBJ1-5): DAGVTQSPTHLIKTRGQQVTLRCSPKSGHDTVSWYQQALGQGPQFIFQYYEEEERQRGNFPDRFSGHQFPNYSSELNVNALLLGDSALYLCASSYWVEGLQPQHFGDGTRLSIL.

The chain employs TRBV6-1 and TRBJ2-7, with no clear D. With 0 bases removed from V and 1 base from J, the gap between germline ends came to 7 bases. Germline lookup yields CDR1 MNHNS and CDR2 SASEGT. The length of the CDR3 is 14 residues. The CDR3 nucleotides are TGTGCCAGCAGTGAAGCGTGGCAGTCCTACGAGCAGTACGTC. Protein product: CASSEAWQSYEQYV.

V usage is TRBV9 and J usage is TRBJ1-2, with 9 bases lining up with TRBD1. V gave up 4 bases and J gave up 4 bases; unmatched junction bases: 8. The germline V gene encodes CDR1 SGDLS and CDR2 YYNGEE. The CDR3 runs 15 residues. The CDR3 sequence: CASSPSRQGVYGYTF. DNA for the CDR3: TGTGCCAGCAGCCCTTCTCGACAGGGGGTCTATGGCTACACCTTC. The full variable domain, with the rest looked up from reference TRBV9 and TRBJ1-2, is DSGVTQTPKHLITATGQRVTLRCSPRSGDLSVYWYQQSLDQGLQFLIQYYNGEERAKGNILERFSAQQFPDLHSELNLSSLELGDSALYFCASSPSRQGVYGYTFGSGTRLTVV.

V and J are TRBV11-2 and TRBJ2-3, with 9 nucleotides matching TRBD2. Germline assignment: CDR1 SGHAT and CDR2 FQNNGV. The CDR3 covers 16 residues. Trimming at V came to 4 bases and at J to 1 base, leaving 6 bases not matched to a gene. CDR3: CASSWAGGPRTDTQYF. Here the CDR3 DNA reads TGTGCCAGCAGCTGGGCGGGGGGGCCCCGCACAGATACGCAGTATTTT.

The rearrangement joins TRBV6-5 to TRBJ2-5; maybe TRBD1 (6 bases). Germline CDR1 and CDR2: MNHEY and SVGAGI. The germline V and J ends were trimmed by 7 bases and 7 bases, with 19 bases remaining between them. This CDR3 spans 14 amino acids. The CDR3, as DNA: TGTGCCAGCACCTTGGTCAGGGGAGCCGGGACCCAGTACTTC. Encoded protein: CASTLVRGAGTQYF.

The J gene is TRBJ2-5, the V gene TRBV29-1; 14 bases are a match to TRBD2. Germline V lookup: CDR1 SQVTM, CDR2 ANQGSEA. CDR3 length: 14 residues. V gave up 8 bases and J gave up 1 base; unmatched junction bases: 3. CDR3 coding DNA: TGCAGCAAGACTAGCGGGGGGGTCCAAGAGACCCAGTACTTC. It codes for CSKTSGGVQETQYF.

This clone was found once. The J gene is TRBJ2-3, the V gene TRBV30; no definite D call. Trimming took off 2 bases at V and 2 bases at J, with 11 bases between the two ends. The CDR3 has 14 amino acids. Per germline, CDR1 GTSNPN and CDR2 SVGIG (reference sequence). CDR3 nucleotide sequence: TGTGCCTGGAGTCTTGACTCAAACACAGATACGCAGTATTTT. As protein: CAWSLDSNTDTQYF. Looking up the rest from reference TRBV30 and TRBJ2-3 gives the full variable domain: SQTIHQWPATLVQPVGSPLSLECTVEGTSNPNLYWYRQAAGRGLQLLFYSVGIGQISSEVPQNLSASRPQDRQFILSSKKLLLSDSGFYLCAWSLDSNTDTQYFGPGTRLTVL.

The V gene is TRBV5-1, the J gene TRBJ2-1; D is uncertain. This CDR3 comprises 15 residues. Germline values: CDR1 SGHRS, CDR2 YFSETQ. V gave up 4 bases and J gave up 0 bases, with 11 bases separating them. In DNA, the CDR3 is TGCGCCAGCAGCGCCGACACGAGCTCCTACAATGAGCAGTTCTTC. It specifies CASSADTSSYNEQFF. Full variable domain (outside the CDR3, taken from reference TRBV5-1 and TRBJ2-1): KAGVTQTPRYLIKTRGQQVTLSCSPISGHRSVSWYQQTPGQGLQFLFEYFSETQRNKGNFPGRFSGRQFSNSRSEMNVSTLELGDSALYLCASSADTSSYNEQFFGPGTRLTVL.

V gene TRBV7-3 combines with J gene TRBJ2-3; 9 nucleotides match TRBD1. J gave up 7 bases and V 5 bases, and 13 bases lay outside the gene matches. In germline, CDR1 is SGHTA, CDR2 FQGTGA. The CDR3 consists of 16 residues. CDR3 loop: CASSATGTGNVNTQYF. CDR3 bases: TGTGCCAGCAGCGCAACCGGGACAGGGAATGTGAATACGCAGTATTTT.